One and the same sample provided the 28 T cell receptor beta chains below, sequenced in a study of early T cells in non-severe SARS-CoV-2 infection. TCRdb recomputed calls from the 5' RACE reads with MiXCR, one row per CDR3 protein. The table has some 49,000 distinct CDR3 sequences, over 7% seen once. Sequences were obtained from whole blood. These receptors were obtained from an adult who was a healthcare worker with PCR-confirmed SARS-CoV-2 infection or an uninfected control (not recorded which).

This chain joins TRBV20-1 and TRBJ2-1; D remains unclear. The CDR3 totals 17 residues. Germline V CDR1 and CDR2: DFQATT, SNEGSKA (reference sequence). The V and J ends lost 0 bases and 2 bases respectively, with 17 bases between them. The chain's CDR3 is CSARDPLRSGPYNEQFF. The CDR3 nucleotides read TGCAGTGCTAGAGACCCCCTACGGAGTGGCCCCTACAATGAGCAGTTCTTC.

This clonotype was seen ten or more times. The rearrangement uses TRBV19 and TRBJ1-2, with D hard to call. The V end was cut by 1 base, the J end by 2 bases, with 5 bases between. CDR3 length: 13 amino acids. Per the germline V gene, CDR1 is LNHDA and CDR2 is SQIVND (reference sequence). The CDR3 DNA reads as TGTGCCAGTAGTATAGTCCTGAACTATGGCTACACCTTC. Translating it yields CASSIVLNYGYTF.

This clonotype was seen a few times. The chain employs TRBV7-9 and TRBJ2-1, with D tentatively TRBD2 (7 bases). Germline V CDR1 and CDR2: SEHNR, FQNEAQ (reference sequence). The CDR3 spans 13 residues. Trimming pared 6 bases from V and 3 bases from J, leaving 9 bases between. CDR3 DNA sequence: TGTGCCAGCAGTAGGGGGGGCTACAATGAGCAGTTCTTC. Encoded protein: CASSRGGYNEQFF.

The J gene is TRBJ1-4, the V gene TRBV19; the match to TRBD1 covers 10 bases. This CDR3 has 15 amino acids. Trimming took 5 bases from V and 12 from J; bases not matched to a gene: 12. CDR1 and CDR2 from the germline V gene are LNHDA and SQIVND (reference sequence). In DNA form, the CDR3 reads TGTGCCAGTAGTCAGGGGACAGGGGCCCCCGAGGAACTGTTTTTT. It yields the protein CASSQGTGAPEELFF.

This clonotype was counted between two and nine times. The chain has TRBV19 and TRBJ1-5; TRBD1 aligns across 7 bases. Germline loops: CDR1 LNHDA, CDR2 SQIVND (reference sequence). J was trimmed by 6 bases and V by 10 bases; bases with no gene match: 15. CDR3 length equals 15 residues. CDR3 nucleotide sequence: TGTGCCACCACCTCCAGGACAGGAGGAGTTCAGCCCCAGCATTTT. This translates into CATTSRTGGVQPQHF. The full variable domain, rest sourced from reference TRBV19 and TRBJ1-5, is DGGITQSPKYLFRKEGQNVTLSCEQNLNHDAMYWYRQDPGQGLRLIYYSQIVNDFQKGDIAEGYSVSREKKESFPLTVTSAQKNPTAFYLCATTSRTGGVQPQHFGDGTRLSIL.

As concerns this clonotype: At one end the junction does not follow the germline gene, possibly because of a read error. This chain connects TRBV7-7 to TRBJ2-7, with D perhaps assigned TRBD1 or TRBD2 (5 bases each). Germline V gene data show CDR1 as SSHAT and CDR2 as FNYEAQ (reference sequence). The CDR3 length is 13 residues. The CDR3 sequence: CASSSNGGYEQYF. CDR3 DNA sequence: TGTGCTAGCAGCTCAAATGGGGGTTACGAGCAGTACTTC.

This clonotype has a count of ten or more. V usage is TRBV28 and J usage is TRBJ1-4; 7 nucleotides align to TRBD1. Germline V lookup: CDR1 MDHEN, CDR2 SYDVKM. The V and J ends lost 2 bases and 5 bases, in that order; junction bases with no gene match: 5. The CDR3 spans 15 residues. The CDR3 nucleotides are TGTGCCAGCAGTTTACTCCCGACAGGGAATGAAAAACTGTTTTTT. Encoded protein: CASSLLPTGNEKLFF.

The CDR3 nucleotides read TGTGCCAGCAGTTACACTAGCGGGGAGCAGTTCTTC. Its translation: CASSYTSGEQFF. The rearrangement links TRBV6-2 or TRBV6-3 to TRBJ2-1, with 9 bases that match TRBD2. The CDR3 length is 12 residues. CDR1 MNHEY and CDR2 SVGEGT come from the germline V gene. The ends lost 2 bases at V and 10 bases at J; junction bases unmatched: 0.

The CDR3 DNA sequence: TGTGCCAGCAGCTTAGAGGACAGGGCGGACACTGAAGCTTTCTTT. Residues: CASSLEDRADTEAFF. V is TRBV7-3 and J is TRBJ1-1, with TRBD1 matching 8 bases. CDR1 SGHTA and CDR2 FQGTGA come from the germline V gene. The length of the CDR3 is 15 residues. The ends lost 2 bases at V and 3 bases at J; junction bases unmatched: 5.

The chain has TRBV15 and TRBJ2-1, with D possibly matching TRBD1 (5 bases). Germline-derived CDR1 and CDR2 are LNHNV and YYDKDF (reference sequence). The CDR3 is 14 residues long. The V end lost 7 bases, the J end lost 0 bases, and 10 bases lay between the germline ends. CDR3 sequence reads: CATTTGFSYNEQFF. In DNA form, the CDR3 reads TGTGCCACCACCACAGGATTCTCCTACAATGAGCAGTTCTTC. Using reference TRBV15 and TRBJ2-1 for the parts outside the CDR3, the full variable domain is DAMVIQNPRYQVTQFGKPVTLSCSQTLNHNVMYWYQQKSSQAPKLLFHYYDKDFNNEADTPDNFQSRRPNTSFCFLDIRSPGLGDTAMYLCATTTGFSYNEQFFGPGTRLTVL.

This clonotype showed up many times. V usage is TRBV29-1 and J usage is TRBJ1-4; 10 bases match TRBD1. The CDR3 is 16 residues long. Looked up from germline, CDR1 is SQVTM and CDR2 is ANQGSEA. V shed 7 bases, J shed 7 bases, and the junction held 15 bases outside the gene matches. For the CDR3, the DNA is TGCAGCGGATTAGGGACAGGGGCCGCTCCCGGTGAAAAACTGTTTTTT. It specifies CSGLGTGAAPGEKLFF.

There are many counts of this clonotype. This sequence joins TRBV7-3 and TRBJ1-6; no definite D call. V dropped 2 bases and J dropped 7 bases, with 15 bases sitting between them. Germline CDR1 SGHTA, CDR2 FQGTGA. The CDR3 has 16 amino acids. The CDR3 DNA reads TGTGCCAGCAGCTTATTCGGATACGGAGGGAATTCACCCCTCCACTTT. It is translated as CASSLFGYGGNSPLHF.

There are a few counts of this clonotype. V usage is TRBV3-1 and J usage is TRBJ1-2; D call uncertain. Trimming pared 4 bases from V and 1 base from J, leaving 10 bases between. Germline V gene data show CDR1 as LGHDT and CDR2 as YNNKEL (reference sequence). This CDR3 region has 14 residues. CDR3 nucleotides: TGTGCCAGCAGCCGCTGGACGGATAACTATGGCTACACCTTC. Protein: CASSRWTDNYGYTF.

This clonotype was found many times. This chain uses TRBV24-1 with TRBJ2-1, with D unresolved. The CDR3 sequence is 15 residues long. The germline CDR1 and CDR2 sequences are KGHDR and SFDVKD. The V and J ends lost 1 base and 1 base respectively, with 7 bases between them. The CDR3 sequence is CATSDFARSYNEQFF. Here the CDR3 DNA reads TGTGCCACCAGTGATTTTGCGAGATCCTACAATGAGCAGTTCTTC.

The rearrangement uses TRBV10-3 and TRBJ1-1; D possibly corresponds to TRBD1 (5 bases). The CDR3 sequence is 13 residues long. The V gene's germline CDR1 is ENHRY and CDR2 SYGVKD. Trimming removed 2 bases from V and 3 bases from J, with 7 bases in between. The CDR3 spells CAISERGDTEAFF. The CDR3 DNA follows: TGTGCCATCAGTGAGAGGGGTGACACTGAAGCTTTCTTT.

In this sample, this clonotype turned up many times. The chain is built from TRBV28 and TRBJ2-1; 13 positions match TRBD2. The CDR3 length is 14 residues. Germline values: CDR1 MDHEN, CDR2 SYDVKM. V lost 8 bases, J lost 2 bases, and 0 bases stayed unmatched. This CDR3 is CASGLAGAYNEQFF. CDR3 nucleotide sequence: TGTGCCAGCGGACTAGCGGGAGCCTACAATGAGCAGTTCTTC.

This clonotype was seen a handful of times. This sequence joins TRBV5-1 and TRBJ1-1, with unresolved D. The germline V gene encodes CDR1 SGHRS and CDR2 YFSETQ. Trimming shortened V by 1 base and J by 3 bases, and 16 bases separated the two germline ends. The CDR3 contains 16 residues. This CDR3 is CASSLHRVNLDTEAFF. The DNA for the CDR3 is TGCGCCAGCAGCTTGCATAGAGTTAATTTGGACACTGAAGCTTTCTTT.

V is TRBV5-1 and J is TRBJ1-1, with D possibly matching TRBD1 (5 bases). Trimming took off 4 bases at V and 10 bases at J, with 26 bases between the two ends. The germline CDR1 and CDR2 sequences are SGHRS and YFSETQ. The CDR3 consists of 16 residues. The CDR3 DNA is TGCGCCAGCAGCCCCGGAGGGGCCGAGGGCACCGATGGAGCTTTCTTT. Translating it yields CASSPGGAEGTDGAFF. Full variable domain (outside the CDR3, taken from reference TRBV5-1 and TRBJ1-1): KAGVTQTPRYLIKTRGQQVTLSCSPISGHRSVSWYQQTPGQGLQFLFEYFSETQRNKGNFPGRFSGRQFSNSRSEMNVSTLELGDSALYLCASSPGGAEGTDGAFFGQGTRLTVV.

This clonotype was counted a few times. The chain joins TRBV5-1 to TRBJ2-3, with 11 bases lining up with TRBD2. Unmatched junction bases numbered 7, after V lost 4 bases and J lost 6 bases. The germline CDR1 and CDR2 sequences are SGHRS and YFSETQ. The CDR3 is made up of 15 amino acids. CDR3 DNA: TGCGCCAGCAGCCGACTAGCGGGGAGGCTGGATACGCAGTATTTT. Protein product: CASSRLAGRLDTQYF.

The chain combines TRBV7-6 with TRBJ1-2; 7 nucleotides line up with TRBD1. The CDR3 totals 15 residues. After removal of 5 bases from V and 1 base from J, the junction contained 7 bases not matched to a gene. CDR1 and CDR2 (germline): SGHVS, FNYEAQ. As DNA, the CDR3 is TGTGCCAGCAGCCCGCAGACAGGGAGTAACTATGGCTACACCTTC. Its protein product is CASSPQTGSNYGYTF.

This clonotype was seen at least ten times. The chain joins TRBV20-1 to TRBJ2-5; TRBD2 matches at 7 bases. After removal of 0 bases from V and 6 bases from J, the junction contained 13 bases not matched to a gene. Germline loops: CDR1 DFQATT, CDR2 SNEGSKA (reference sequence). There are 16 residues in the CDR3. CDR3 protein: CSARDLDGGLLKTQYF. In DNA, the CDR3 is TGCAGTGCTAGAGACCTTGACGGGGGACTATTGAAGACCCAGTACTTC.

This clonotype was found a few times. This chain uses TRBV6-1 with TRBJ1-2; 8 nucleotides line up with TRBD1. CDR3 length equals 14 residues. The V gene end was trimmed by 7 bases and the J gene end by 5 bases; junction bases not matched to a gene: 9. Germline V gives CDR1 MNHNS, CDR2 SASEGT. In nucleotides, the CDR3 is TGTGCCAGCATGCCGGGACAGGAGACTTATGGCTACACCTTC. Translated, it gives CASMPGQETYGYTF.

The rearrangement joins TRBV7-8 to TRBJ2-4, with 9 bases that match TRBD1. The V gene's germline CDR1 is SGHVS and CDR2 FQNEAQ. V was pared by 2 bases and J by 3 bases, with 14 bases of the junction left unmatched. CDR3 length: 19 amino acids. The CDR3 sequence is CASSLRTGQGWGDKNIQYF. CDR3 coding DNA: TGTGCCAGCAGCTTACGGACGGGACAGGGTTGGGGTGACAAAAACATTCAGTACTTC. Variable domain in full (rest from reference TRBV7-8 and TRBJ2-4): GAGVSQSPRYKVAKRGQDVALRCDPISGHVSLFWYQQALGQGPEFLTYFQNEAQLDKSGLPSDRFFAERPEGSVSTLKIQRTQQEDSAVYLCASSLRTGQGWGDKNIQYFGAGTRLSVL.

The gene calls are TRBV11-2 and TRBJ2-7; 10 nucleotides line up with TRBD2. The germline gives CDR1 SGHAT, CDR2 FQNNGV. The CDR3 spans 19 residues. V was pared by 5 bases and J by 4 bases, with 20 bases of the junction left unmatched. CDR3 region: CASSPFEGFGLAVSYEQYF. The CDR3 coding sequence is TGTGCCAGCAGCCCCTTTGAGGGTTTTGGACTAGCGGTATCTTACGAGCAGTACTTC.

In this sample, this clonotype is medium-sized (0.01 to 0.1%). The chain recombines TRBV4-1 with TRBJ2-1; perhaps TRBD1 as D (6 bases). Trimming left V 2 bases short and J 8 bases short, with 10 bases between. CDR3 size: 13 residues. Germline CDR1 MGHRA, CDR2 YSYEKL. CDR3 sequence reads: CASSQPGEYEQFF. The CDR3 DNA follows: TGCGCCAGCAGCCAACCAGGGGAGTATGAGCAGTTCTTC.

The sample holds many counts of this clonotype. The CDR3 nucleotides are TGCAGCGTTTGGCAGGCTCACACCGGGGAGCTGTTTTTT. It encodes CSVWQAHTGELFF. The chain combines TRBV29-1 with TRBJ2-2; D not resolved. V shed 5 bases and J shed 3 bases, with 10 bases lying between them. There are 13 residues in the CDR3. Germline V gives CDR1 SQVTM, CDR2 ANQGSEA.

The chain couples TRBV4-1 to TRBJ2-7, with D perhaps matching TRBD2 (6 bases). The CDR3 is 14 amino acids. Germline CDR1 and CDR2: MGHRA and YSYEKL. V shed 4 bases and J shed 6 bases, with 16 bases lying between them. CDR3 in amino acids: CASSPSLREVEQYF. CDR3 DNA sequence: TGCGCCAGCAGCCCTAGCTTAAGGGAGGTCGAGCAGTACTTC.

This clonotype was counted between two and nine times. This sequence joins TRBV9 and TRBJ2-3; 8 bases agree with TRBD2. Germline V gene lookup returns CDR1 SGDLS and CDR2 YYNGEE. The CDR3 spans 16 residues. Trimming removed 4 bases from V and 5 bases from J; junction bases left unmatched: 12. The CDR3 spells CASSPSGAGVRDTQYF. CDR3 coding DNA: TGTGCCAGCAGCCCCAGCGGAGCGGGAGTCAGAGATACGCAGTATTTT.